This TCR beta chain derives from a study of T cell repertoires in cytomegalovirus infection (dated by TCRdb to about 2019). Concerning the study at large: The peptide stimulations were aimed at well-studied HLA-B-restricted epitopes as well as recently identified HLA-C-restricted CMV epitopes, whose presentation resists viral immunomodulation. Because public TCR beta signatures pointed to carriage of CMV infection together with the matching HLA type, the HLA type of each donor mattered for the analysis.

V is reduced by 3 bases and J by 4 bases, leaving a spacing of 8 bases between them. Reading from cysteine to phenylalanine, the CDR3 counts 13 amino acids. Just the 39-base CDR3 DNA is kept, in frame starting at base 1. CDR1 SGHVS and CDR2 FQNEAQ were looked up in the germline V gene. This clonotype was counted a few times. It lacks a known antigen. No much larger clone is present one base from it, and per-base qualities are unavailable. Explained via the paper, the treatment or condition label denotes: in vitro stimulation with specific CMV peptide epitopes to enrich CMV-specific T cells. Broad study findings and their caveats: In both this cohort and an independent cohort of 352 donors, the cumulative frequency of public TCR beta family members distinguished carriers of CMV infection plus the relevant HLA type. The ex vivo response was dominated by HLA-C-restricted CMV-specific TCR beta clonotypes, which also provided the single most frequent clonotype in two of eight donors.

TCRdb lists the instrument as Illumina HiSeq 1500. The raw public data were reprocessed by TCRdb itself: fastp quality trimming at Q25, MiXCR clonotype calling, in-frame beta chains only. Here each entry gathers all rows of one CDR3 protein and keeps the most common genes and DNA. The sample table records hundreds of thousands of distinct CDR3 sequences; 30% to 40% of these occur just once. 15% to 20% of the sample is held by the ten biggest clonotypes. The rearrangement combines TRBV7-8 with TRBJ2-3, with TRBD2 perhaps the D gene, on 6 matching bases. The source of this sequence is a human donor in good health (CMV status not recorded). Some clones in this sample may be carry-over from other donors' samples. Source: cultured PBMCs, taken from culture after CMV antigen stimulation. The nucleotides read TGTGCCAGCAGCTTTGCGGGGTCAGATACGCAGTATTTT. Its protein is CASSFAGSDTQYF.